This record covers a single TCR beta chain. Its antigen is still unknown. Trimming took off 5 bases at V and 5 bases at J, with 7 bases between the two ends. CDR1 SEHNR and CDR2 FQNEAQ come from the germline V gene (reference sequence). The CDR3 has 11 amino acids. The sample is drawn from a study of cytomegalovirus exposure and HLA in healthy donors. The study's findings and limits: The authors later found HLA-associated TCR beta chains more clonally expanded than equally common others. In a later analysis, V- and J-gene trimming of beta chains associated with a DCLRE1C missense variant, replicated independently.

The PCR used 60 Vbeta and 13 Jbeta primers. Assay: immunoSEQ multiplex PCR; the TCRdb copy retains only in-frame clones and omits some. The data show 95,000 to 150,000 clones, around 75% seen once. The sample was PBMCs. This chain joins TRBV7-9 and TRBJ2-7, with D uncertain. The origin of this receptor is a man aged 25-45 years in good health and CMV-seronegative. The CDR3 DNA sequence: TGTGCCAGCAGCCCCTCAGACGAGCAGTACTTC. Encoded protein: CASSPSDEQYF.